These T cell receptor beta chains were read from a single sample in a study of CD8+ T cells in alopecia areata. The data were produced by immunoSEQ multiplex PCR, yet TCRdb's version contains in-frame clones alone and is incomplete. This sample has over 150,000 clones, with about three fifths found just once. The input for sequencing was CD4+ T cells sorted from blood, taken at week 4, from a patient treated with tofacitinib. These receptors came from a human donor with alopecia areata. CDR3s include the opening cysteine and the closing phenylalanine or tryptophan. D genes are given only for firm matches. Clone size, where shown, is once, few, many, or a class for clones that have expanded.

CDR3: CSVAPGQLNYGYTF
DNA: TGCAGCGTTGCCCCTGGACAGCTCAACTATGGCTACACCTTC
size: -
V: TRBV29-1
J: TRBJ1-2
D: -

CDR3: CALMDPGTYGYTF
DNA: TGTGCCTTGATGGATCCGGGGACCTATGGCTACACCTTC
size: -
V: TRBV30
J: TRBJ1-2
D: -

CDR3: CASSVGGGRGETQYF
DNA: TGTGCCAGCAGCGTAGGTGGCGGGCGGGGAGAGACCCAGTACTTC
size: -
V: TRBV9
J: TRBJ2-5
D: -

CDR3: CASSYITYEQYF
DNA: TGTGCCAGCAGCTATATTACCTACGAGCAGTACTTC
size: few
V: TRBV5-6
J: TRBJ2-7
D: -

CDR3: CSAWTGPTYEQYF
DNA: TGCAGCGCATGGACAGGGCCTACTTACGAGCAGTACTTC
size: -
V: TRBV29-1
J: TRBJ2-7
D: TRBD1

CDR3: CSVGVGGEQFF
DNA: TGCAGCGTGGGGGTAGGCGGTGAGCAGTTCTTC
size: -
V: TRBV29-1
J: TRBJ2-1
D: -

CDR3: CAWSRGGTQETQYF
DNA: TGTGCCTGGAGTCGGGGGGGGACCCAAGAGACCCAGTACTTC
size: -
V: TRBV30
J: TRBJ2-5
D: TRBD2

CDR3: CASSSNTLKTQYF
DNA: TGTGCCAGCAGCTCCAATACCCTGAAGACCCAGTACTTC
size: -
V: TRBV7-8
J: TRBJ2-5
D: -

CDR3: CAWSSGTAHSPLHF
DNA: TGTGCCTGGAGTTCTGGGACAGCCCATTCACCCCTCCACTTT
size: -
V: TRBV30
J: TRBJ1-6
D: TRBD1

CDR3: CASSLFRVPGELFF
DNA: TGTGCCAGCAGCTTGTTTCGGGTTCCCGGGGAGCTGTTTTTT
size: -
V: TRBV5-6
J: TRBJ2-2
D: -

CDR3: CASSLLGGREAFF
DNA: TGTGCCAGCAGTCTCCTCGGGGGGCGGGAAGCTTTCTTT
size: few
V: TRBV28
J: TRBJ1-1
D: -

CDR3: CASSQEGSEPYRAFF
DNA: TGCGCCAGCAGCCAAGAAGGATCTGAACCCTACCGTGCTTTCTTT
size: -
V: TRBV4-3
J: TRBJ1-1
D: -

CDR3: CASSLREAGNTIYF
DNA: TGTGCCAGCAGCTTGCGGGAAGCTGGAAACACCATATATTTT
size: -
V: TRBV5-6
J: TRBJ1-3
D: -

CDR3: CASSRSRGLGEQYF
DNA: TGTGCCAGCAGTCGGTCCCGAGGGTTGGGGGAGCAGTACTTC
size: few
V: TRBV6-1
J: TRBJ2-7
D: -

CDR3: CASRNSVSGNSPLHF
DNA: TGTGCCAGCAGGAACAGTGTCTCCGGGAATTCACCCCTCCACTTT
size: few
V: TRBV2
J: TRBJ1-6
D: -

CDR3: CSVERTGGNIQYF
DNA: TGCAGCGTTGAGAGGACAGGGGGGAACATTCAGTACTTC
size: few
V: TRBV29-1
J: TRBJ2-4
D: TRBD1

CDR3: CASSTQGGNTIYF
DNA: TGCGCCAGCAGCACGCAGGGAGGAAACACCATATATTTT
size: -
V: TRBV5-1
J: TRBJ1-3
D: -

CDR3: CSVESYGYTF
DNA: TGCAGCGTTGAGAGCTATGGCTACACCTTC
size: few
V: TRBV29-1
J: TRBJ1-2
D: -

CDR3: CASSSDRRVYYGYTF
DNA: TGTGCCAGCAGCTCCGACAGGAGGGTATACTATGGCTACACCTTC
size: -
V: TRBV7-2
J: TRBJ1-2
D: -

CDR3: CASSPDRSSYEQYF
DNA: TGTGCCAGCAGTCCCGACAGGAGCTCCTACGAGCAGTACTTC
size: -
V: TRBV6-1
J: TRBJ2-7
D: -

CDR3: CASSWGNTGELFF
DNA: TGTGCCAGCAGTTGGGGGAACACCGGGGAGCTGTTTTTT
size: few
V: TRBV6-1
J: TRBJ2-2
D: -

CDR3: CASSQTGTGNEKLFF
DNA: TGCGCCAGCAGCCAAACCGGGACAGGGAATGAAAAACTGTTTTTT
size: -
V: TRBV4-1
J: TRBJ1-4
D: TRBD1

CDR3: CASSLGDSHQPQHF
DNA: TGCGCCAGCAGCCTAGGTGACAGCCATCAGCCCCAGCATTTT
size: once
V: TRBV5-1
J: TRBJ1-5
D: -

CDR3: CAISENGNTEAFF
DNA: TGTGCCATCAGTGAGAACGGGAACACTGAAGCTTTCTTT
size: -
V: TRBV10-3
J: TRBJ1-1
D: -

CDR3: CASSEDPGLAPPDTQYF
DNA: TGTGCCAGCAGTGAAGATCCCGGACTAGCGCCCCCAGATACGCAGTATTTT
size: -
V: TRBV2
J: TRBJ2-3
D: TRBD2

CDR3: CASSQMGTGGNSPLHF
DNA: TGCGCCAGCAGCCAGATGGGGACAGGGGGTAATTCACCCCTCCACTTT
size: -
V: TRBV4-3
J: TRBJ1-6
D: TRBD1

CDR3: CASSPQGQGGGETQYF
DNA: TGCGCCAGCAGCCCCCAAGGACAGGGTGGGGGAGAGACCCAGTACTTC
size: -
V: TRBV5-1
J: TRBJ2-5
D: TRBD1

CDR3: CASGGDYEQYF
DNA: TGCGCCAGCGGAGGGGACTACGAGCAGTACTTC
size: -
V: TRBV5-1
J: TRBJ2-7
D: -

CDR3: CASSPGQVRGIQYF
DNA: TGTGCCAGCAGCCCCGGACAGGTCCGCGGCATTCAGTACTTC
size: -
V: TRBV7-6
J: TRBJ2-4
D: TRBD1